This TCR beta chain was recorded in a study of identical twins. Trimming stripped 6 bases from V and 5 bases from J, with 13 bases between. Germline assignment: CDR1 ENHRY and CDR2 SYGVKD. The CDR3 extends over 13 amino acids. MiXCR, run by TCRdb on the 5' RACE reads, gives a single entry per CDR3 protein. Here the sample spans some 710,000 distinct CDR3 sequences, roughly 6% being singletons. The TCR comes from a man aged 18 to 29 in good health. Source material: naive T cells sorted from blood. The chain combines TRBV10-3 with TRBJ2-5, with D uncertain. This CDR3 reads CAIRSPGWETQYF. DNA of the CDR3: TGTGCCATCAGATCCCCAGGCTGGGAGACCCAGTACTTC.